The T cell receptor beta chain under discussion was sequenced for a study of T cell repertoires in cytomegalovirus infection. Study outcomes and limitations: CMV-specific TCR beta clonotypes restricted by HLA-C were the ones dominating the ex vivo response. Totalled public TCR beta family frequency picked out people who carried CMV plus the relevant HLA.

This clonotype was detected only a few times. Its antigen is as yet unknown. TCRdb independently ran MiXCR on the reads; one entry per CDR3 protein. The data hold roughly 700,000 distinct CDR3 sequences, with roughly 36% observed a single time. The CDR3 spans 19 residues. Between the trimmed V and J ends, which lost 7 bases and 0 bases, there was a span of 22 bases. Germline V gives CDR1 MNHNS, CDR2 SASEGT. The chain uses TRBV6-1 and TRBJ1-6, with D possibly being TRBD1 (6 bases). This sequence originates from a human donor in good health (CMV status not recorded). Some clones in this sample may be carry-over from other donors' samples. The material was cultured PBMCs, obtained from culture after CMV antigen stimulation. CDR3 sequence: CASTSLPDRSFSYNSPLHF. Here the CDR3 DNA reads TGTGCCAGCACCTCCCTCCCCGACAGGTCCTTCTCCTATAATTCACCCCTCCACTTT.